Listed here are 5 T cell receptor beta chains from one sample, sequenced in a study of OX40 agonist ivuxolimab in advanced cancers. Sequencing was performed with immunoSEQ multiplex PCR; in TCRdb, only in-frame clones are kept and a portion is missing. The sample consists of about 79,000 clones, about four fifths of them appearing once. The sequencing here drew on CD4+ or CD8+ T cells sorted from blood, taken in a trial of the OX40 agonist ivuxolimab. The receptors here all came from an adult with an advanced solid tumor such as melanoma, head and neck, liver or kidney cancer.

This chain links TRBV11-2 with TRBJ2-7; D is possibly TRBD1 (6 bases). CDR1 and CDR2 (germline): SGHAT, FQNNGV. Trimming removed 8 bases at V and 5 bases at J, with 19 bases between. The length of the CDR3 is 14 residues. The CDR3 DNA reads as TGTGCCAGCCGAAGACTCGGACAGCTACACGAGCAGTACTTC. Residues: CASRRLGQLHEQYF.

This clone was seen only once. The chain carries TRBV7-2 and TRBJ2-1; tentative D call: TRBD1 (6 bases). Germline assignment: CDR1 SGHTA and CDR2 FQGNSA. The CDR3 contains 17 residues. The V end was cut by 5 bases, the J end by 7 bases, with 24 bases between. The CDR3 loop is CASSAMTGTTPLNEQFF. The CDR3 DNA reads TGTGCCAGCAGCGCAATGACCGGGACAACCCCATTAAATGAGCAGTTCTTC.

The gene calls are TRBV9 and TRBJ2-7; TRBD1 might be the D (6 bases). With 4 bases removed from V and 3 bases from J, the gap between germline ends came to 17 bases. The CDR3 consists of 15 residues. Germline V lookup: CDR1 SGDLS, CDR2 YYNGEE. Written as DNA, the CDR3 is TGTGCCAGCAGCCCAGGACAGTCACTCTTCTACGAGCAGTACTTC. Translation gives CASSPGQSLFYEQYF. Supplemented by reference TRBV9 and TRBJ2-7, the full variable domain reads DSGVTQTPKHLITATGQRVTLRCSPRSGDLSVYWYQQSLDQGLQFLIQYYNGEERAKGNILERFSAQQFPDLHSELNLSSLELGDSALYFCASSPGQSLFYEQYFGPGTRLTVT.

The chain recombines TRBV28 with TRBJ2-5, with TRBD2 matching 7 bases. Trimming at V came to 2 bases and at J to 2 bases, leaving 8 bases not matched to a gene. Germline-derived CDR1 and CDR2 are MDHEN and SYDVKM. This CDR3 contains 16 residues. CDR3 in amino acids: CASSLSRGAGQETQYF. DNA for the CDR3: TGTGCCAGCAGTTTAAGTAGAGGAGCGGGGCAAGAGACCCAGTACTTC.

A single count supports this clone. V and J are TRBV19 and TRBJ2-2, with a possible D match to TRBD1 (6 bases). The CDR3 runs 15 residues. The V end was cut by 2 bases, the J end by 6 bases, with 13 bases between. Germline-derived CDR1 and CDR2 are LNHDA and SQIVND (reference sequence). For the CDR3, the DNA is TGTGCCAGTAGTATACAGGGGAACGGGGCCGGGGAGCTGTTTTTT. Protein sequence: CASSIQGNGAGELFF.